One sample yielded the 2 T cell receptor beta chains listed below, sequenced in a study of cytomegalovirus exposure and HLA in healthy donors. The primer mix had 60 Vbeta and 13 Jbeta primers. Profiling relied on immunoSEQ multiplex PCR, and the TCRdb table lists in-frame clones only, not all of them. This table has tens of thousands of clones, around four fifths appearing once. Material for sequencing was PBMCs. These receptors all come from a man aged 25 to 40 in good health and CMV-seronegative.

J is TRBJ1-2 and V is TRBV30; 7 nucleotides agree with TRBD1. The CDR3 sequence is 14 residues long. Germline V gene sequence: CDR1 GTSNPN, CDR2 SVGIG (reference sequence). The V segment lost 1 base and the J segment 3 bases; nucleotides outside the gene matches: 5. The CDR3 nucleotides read TGTGCCTGGAGTGAGACAGGGTGGGACTATGGCTACACCTTC. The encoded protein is CAWSETGWDYGYTF.

CDR3 bases: TGTGCCACTTTCCGGACAGGGGTCTCTGGCTACACCTTC. Amino acid sequence: CATFRTGVSGYTF. The chain joins TRBV7-9 to TRBJ1-2; 9 bases agree with TRBD1. CDR1 is SEHNR and CDR2 is FQNEAQ in the germline V gene (reference sequence). V lost 10 bases and J lost 7; bases outside the gene matches: 10. This CDR3 spans 13 amino acids.